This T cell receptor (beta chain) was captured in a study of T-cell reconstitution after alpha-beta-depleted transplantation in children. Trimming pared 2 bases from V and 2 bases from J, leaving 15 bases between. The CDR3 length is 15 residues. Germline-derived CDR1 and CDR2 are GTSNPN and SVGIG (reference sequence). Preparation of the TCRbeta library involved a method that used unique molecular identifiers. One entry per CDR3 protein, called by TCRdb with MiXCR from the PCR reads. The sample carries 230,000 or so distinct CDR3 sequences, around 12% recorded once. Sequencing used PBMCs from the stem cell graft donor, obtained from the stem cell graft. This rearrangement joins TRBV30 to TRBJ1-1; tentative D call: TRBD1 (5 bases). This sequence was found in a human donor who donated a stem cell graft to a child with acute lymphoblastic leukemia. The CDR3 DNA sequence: TGTGCCTGGAGTTCTGCGGGACGGTTCAACACTGAAGCTTTCTTT. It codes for CAWSSAGRFNTEAFF.